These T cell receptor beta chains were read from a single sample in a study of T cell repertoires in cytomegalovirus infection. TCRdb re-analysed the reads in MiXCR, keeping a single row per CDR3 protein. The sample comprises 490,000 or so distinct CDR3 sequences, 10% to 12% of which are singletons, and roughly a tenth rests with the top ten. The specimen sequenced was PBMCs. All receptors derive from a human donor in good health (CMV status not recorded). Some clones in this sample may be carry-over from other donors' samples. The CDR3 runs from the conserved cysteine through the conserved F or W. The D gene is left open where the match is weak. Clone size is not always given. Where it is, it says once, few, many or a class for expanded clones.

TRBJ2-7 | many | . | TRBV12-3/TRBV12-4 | CASSSRGGEGEQYF | TGTGCCAGCAGTAGTAGGGGGGGCGAGGGCGAGCAGTACTTC
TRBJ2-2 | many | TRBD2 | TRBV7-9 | CASSLVAGGTGELFF | TGTGCCAGCAGCTTAGTTGCGGGAGGCACCGGGGAGCTGTTTTTT
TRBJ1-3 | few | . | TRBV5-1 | CASSSGAGNTIYF | TGCGCCAGCAGTTCGGGCGCTGGAAACACCATATATTTT
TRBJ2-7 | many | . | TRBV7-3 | CASSPAVLESNEQYF | TGTGCCAGCAGCCCCGCAGTACTAGAATCCAACGAGCAGTACTTC
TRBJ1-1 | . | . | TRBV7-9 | CASSETETNTEAFF | TGTGCCAGCAGCGAGACAGAGACAAACACTGAAGCTTTCTTT
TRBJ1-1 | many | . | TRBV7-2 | CASSSPTGYTEAFF | TGTGCCAGCAGCTCCCCAACAGGGTACACTGAAGCTTTCTTT
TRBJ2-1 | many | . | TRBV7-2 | CASSSSPREQFF | TGTGCCAGCAGCTCAAGTCCTCGGGAGCAGTTCTTC
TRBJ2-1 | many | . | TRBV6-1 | CASRSGVRKDEQFF | TGTGCCAGCAGATCGGGGGTCAGAAAGGATGAGCAGTTCTTC
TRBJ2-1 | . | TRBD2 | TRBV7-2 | CASRSAGGPNEQFF | TGTGCCAGCAGATCAGCGGGAGGGCCAAATGAGCAGTTCTTC
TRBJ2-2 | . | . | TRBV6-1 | CASSLIRGEAPLFF | TGTGCCAGCAGTTTAATAAGGGGGGAGGCCCCGCTGTTTTTT
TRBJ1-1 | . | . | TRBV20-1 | CSARDAGRFGTEAFF | TGCAGTGCTAGAGATGCAGGGAGGTTTGGCACTGAAGCTTTCTTT
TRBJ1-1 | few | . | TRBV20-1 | CSAGGGTRVNTEAFF | TGCAGTGCTGGAGGCGGGACGAGAGTGAACACTGAAGCTTTCTTT
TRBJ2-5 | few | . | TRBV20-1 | CSARVPSPGTEGETQYF | TGCAGTGCTAGAGTTCCCTCTCCCGGGACCGAGGGAGAGACCCAGTACTTC
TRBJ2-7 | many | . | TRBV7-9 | CASSPPGGYEQYF | TGTGCCAGCAGCCCACCGGGCGGCTACGAGCAGTACTTC
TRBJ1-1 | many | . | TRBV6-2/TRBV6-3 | CASSSVSTAFF | TGTGCCAGCAGTTCGGTTTCGACGGCTTTCTTT
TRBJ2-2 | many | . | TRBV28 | CASSFGSAYTHTGELFF | TGTGCCAGCAGTTTTGGGTCGGCCTACACTCACACCGGGGAGCTGTTTTTT
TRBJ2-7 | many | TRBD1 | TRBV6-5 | CASSYSPGQGAEQYF | TGTGCCAGCAGTTACTCGCCCGGACAGGGGGCCGAGCAGTACTTC
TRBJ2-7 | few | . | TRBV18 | CASSPGPGPYEQYF | TGTGCCAGCTCACCAGGGCCTGGCCCCTACGAGCAGTACTTC
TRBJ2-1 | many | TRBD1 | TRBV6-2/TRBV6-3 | CASSYDPGTGDNEQFF | TGTGCCAGCAGTTACGATCCCGGGACAGGGGACAATGAGCAGTTCTTC
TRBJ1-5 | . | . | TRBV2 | CASSLGRGTGNQPQHF | TGTGCCAGCAGTCTCGGACGGGGTACGGGCAATCAGCCCCAGCATTTT
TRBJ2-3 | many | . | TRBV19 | CASSTMGTDTQYF | TGTGCCAGTAGTACTATGGGGACAGATACGCAGTATTTT
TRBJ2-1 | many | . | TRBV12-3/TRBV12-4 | CASRPGTPAYNEQFF | TGTGCCAGCAGGCCAGGGACGCCTGCCTACAATGAGCAGTTCTTC
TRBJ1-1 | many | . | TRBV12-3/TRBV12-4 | CASSLAGGEAFF | TGTGCCAGCAGTTTAGCGGGGGGTGAAGCTTTCTTT
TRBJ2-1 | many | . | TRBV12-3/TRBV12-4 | CASSPGPESLNEQFF | TGTGCCAGCAGCCCCGGACCCGAGTCCCTCAATGAGCAGTTCTTC
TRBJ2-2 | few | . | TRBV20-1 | CSARPRRGNTGELFF | TGCAGTGCTAGACCACGCAGGGGAAACACCGGGGAGCTGTTTTTT
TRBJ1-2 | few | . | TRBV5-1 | CASSSEQVANYGYTF | TGCGCCAGCAGCTCTGAACAGGTAGCTAACTATGGCTACACCTTC
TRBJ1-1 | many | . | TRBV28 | CASSSPGEAFF | TGTGCCAGCAGTTCCCCGGGTGAAGCTTTCTTT
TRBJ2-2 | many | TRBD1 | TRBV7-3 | CASSLTARGPGELFF | TGTGCCAGCAGCTTAACAGCCAGGGGGCCCGGGGAGCTGTTTTTT
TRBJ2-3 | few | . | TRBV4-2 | CASSQDRRSSTDTQYF | TGTGCCAGCAGCCAAGATAGGAGGTCTAGCACAGATACGCAGTATTTT
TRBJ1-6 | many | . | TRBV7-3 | CASSLISSPLHF | TGTGCCAGCAGCTTAATTTCTTCACCCCTCCACTTT
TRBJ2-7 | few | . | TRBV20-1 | CSADPLDPKTGQYF | TGCAGTGCTGACCCCCTAGACCCCAAGACTGGGCAGTACTTC
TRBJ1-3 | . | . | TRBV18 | CASSSDPGSSGNTIYF | TGTGCCAGCTCATCCGATCCAGGGAGCTCTGGAAACACCATATATTTT
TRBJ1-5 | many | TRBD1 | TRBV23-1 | CASSQSGTVPHQPQHF | TGCGCCAGCAGTCAATCCGGGACAGTTCCCCATCAGCCCCAGCATTTT
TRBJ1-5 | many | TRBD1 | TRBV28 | CASLRGLNQPQHF | TGTGCCAGCCTGAGGGGGCTGAATCAGCCCCAGCATTTT
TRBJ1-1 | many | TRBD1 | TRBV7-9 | CASSGTGGLTEAFF | TGTGCCAGCAGTGGTACAGGGGGATTAACTGAAGCTTTCTTT
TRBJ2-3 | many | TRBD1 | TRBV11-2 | CASSPRGTGHSSTDTQYF | TGTGCCAGCAGCCCTAGAGGGACAGGTCATTCTAGCACAGATACGCAGTATTTT